A selection of T cell receptor beta chains follows, all from one sample in a study of Graves' ophthalmopathy and Graves' hyperthyroidism. TCRdb used MiXCR to reprocess the multiplex PCR reads, holding one entry per CDR3 protein. The sample includes roughly 700,000 distinct CDR3 sequences, roughly two fifths of them seen just once. Sequenced input: peripheral blood. The receptors originated from an adult man with Graves' ophthalmopathy. Each CDR3 is given without its conserved first and last residue. Each record gives: J gene, V gene, CDR3 protein.

>TRBJ2-5|TRBV19
ASSTGAQETQY
>TRBJ1-2|TRBV19
ASSPGQGVSYT
>TRBJ2-7|TRBV29-1
SAGKDAYEQY
>TRBJ2-2|TRBV2
ASSLFGPQLF
>TRBJ2-7|TRBV7-2
ASSPRNVGAREQY
>TRBJ2-5|TRBV7-9
ASSITGTGYGETQY
>TRBJ1-1|TRBV7-9
ASSTETGYNTEAF
>TRBJ1-5|TRBV6-5
ASSYSGQGSQPQH
>TRBJ2-5|TRBV7-2
ASSSDRLETQY
>TRBJ1-3|TRBV6-6
ASKNDRSSGNTIY
>TRBJ2-7|TRBV7-9
ASSLEANYEQY
>TRBJ1-5|TRBV5-4
ASSSRDYSNQPQH
>TRBJ1-6|TRBV6-6
ASSYQGKGSPLH
>TRBJ1-2|TRBV10-3
ASSERLTGAYGYT
>TRBJ1-1|TRBV7-9
ASSRDGTGAL
>TRBJ1-4|TRBV2
ASSAYQGTNEKLF
>TRBJ2-5|TRBV7-9
ASSARGLSETQY
>TRBJ2-5|TRBV12-3/TRBV12-4
ASSNSETQY
>TRBJ2-7|TRBV10-3
AISDHRDRGPTEQY
>TRBJ2-2|TRBV10-3
ATRDRAGELF
>TRBJ1-3|TRBV9
ASSESTGGFGNTIY
>TRBJ1-2|TRBV14
ASSHAVSNYGYT
>TRBJ1-1|TRBV19
ASSKRTVGNTEAF
>TRBJ2-5|TRBV2
ASRPGTIQETQY
>TRBJ2-2|TRBV25-1
ASSVNQRANTGELF
>TRBJ2-5|TRBV3-1
ASSQTRGNSQTQY
>TRBJ2-3|TRBV7-2
ASSPGLAKNTDTQY
>TRBJ1-2|TRBV7-9
ASSSDWAGGFYGYT
>TRBJ2-5|TRBV25-1
ASSARAGQETQY
>TRBJ1-1|TRBV10-3
ASSPEQGARGTEAF
>TRBJ2-2|TRBV7-9
ASSRSRGELF
>TRBJ1-4|TRBV7-9
ASSEQGGGEKLF
>TRBJ1-2|TRBV20-1
SAGDREGGGYT
>TRBJ2-7|TRBV10-3
AISRTSGSLTCEQY
>TRBJ2-2|TRBV7-9
ASSPGTGAFTGELF
>TRBJ2-1|TRBV7-3
ASSSSGQRYNEQF
>TRBJ2-7|TRBV20-1
SAAQGSGPYEQY
>TRBJ1-4|TRBV9
ASSVGATTTNEKLF
>TRBJ2-5|TRBV15
ATSTELSGAGETQY
>TRBJ2-2|TRBV7-9
ASSTRGTGEPF
>TRBJ2-5|TRBV5-1
ASTTLETQY
>TRBJ1-1|TRBV7-3
ASSSFKNTEAF